Following are 3 T cell receptor beta chains from one sample sequenced in a study of T cell repertoires in ileal Crohn's disease. The assay was immunoSEQ multiplex PCR, and TCRdb's table has in-frame clones only and misses some. The table records 2,000 to 3,000 clones, roughly 90% of them present only once. Sequenced sample: ileal tissue. Source of these receptors: an adult with Crohn's disease.

V gene TRBV7-9 combines with J gene TRBJ1-5, with 11 bases fitting TRBD1. This CDR3 has 16 amino acids. The V and J ends lost 5 bases and 6 bases, in that order; junction bases with no gene match: 9. Germline CDR1 is SEHNR and CDR2 is FQNEAQ (reference sequence). The CDR3 region is CASSTTTGTGGQPQHF. The CDR3 bases are TGTGCCAGCAGCACAACGACTGGGACAGGGGGTCAGCCCCAGCATTTT.

The rearrangement joins TRBV28 to TRBJ1-5; TRBD1 matches at 11 bases. CDR1 MDHEN and CDR2 SYDVKM come from the germline V gene. J gave up 5 bases and V 6 bases, and 3 bases lay outside the gene matches. This CDR3 is 14 amino acids long. Here the CDR3 reads CASRLGQGDQPQHF. In nucleotides, the CDR3 is TGTGCCAGCAGGCTGGGACAGGGGGATCAGCCCCAGCATTTT.

The CDR3 DNA is TGTGCCAGCAGTCGTACTAGCTCGAATGAGCAGTTCTTC. It is translated as CASSRTSSNEQFF. The chain carries TRBV9 and TRBJ2-1; D is perhaps TRBD2 (6 bases). The CDR3 length is 13 residues. V lost 5 bases and J lost 7, with 13 bases in between. Germline V gene data show CDR1 as SGDLS and CDR2 as YYNGEE.